This is a list of T cell receptor beta chains from one sample in a study of blood T cell repertoires in COVID-19. Sequenced by immunoSEQ multiplex PCR; TCRdb stores in-frame clones only, minus some. The sample consists of around 500,000 clones, roughly 85% of them appearing once. Sequenced sample: peripheral blood. The receptors come from a human donor in a cohort sampled during active COVID-19. Both conserved end residues are trimmed from each CDR3.

V gene: TRBV9; J gene: TRBJ2-7; CDR3 protein: ASTPGGPYEQY
V gene: TRBV19; J gene: TRBJ2-7; CDR3 protein: ASRLADEPYEQY
V gene: TRBV5-4; J gene: TRBJ2-2; CDR3 protein: ASSLGLAGDTGELF
V gene: TRBV7-7; J gene: TRBJ2-1; CDR3 protein: ASSLNAGIYNEQF
V gene: TRBV12-3/TRBV12-4; J gene: TRBJ2-1; CDR3 protein: ASSRGNEQF
V gene: TRBV6-5; J gene: TRBJ2-1; CDR3 protein: ASSYSGTSGSPWF
V gene: TRBV6-5; J gene: TRBJ2-1; CDR3 protein: ASTAGEFGNEQF
V gene: TRBV30; J gene: TRBJ2-5; CDR3 protein: AWRVAGGRETQY
V gene: TRBV3-1/TRBV3-2; J gene: TRBJ1-4; CDR3 protein: ASSLTGSENEKLF
V gene: TRBV15; J gene: TRBJ2-1; CDR3 protein: ATSPRTSGHNEQF
V gene: TRBV6-6; J gene: TRBJ1-6; CDR3 protein: ASTYRAGESPLH
V gene: TRBV27; J gene: TRBJ1-1; CDR3 protein: ASRKTGEMNTEAF
V gene: TRBV11-3; J gene: TRBJ2-2; CDR3 protein: ASSREGAHTGELF
V gene: TRBV6-2/TRBV6-3; J gene: TRBJ2-7; CDR3 protein: ASSSRLYEQY
V gene: TRBV6-5; J gene: TRBJ2-7; CDR3 protein: ASRPDRGTYEQY
V gene: TRBV2; J gene: TRBJ1-1; CDR3 protein: ASRPGTGGAF
V gene: TRBV16; J gene: TRBJ2-3; CDR3 protein: ASSQPGTSGSADTQY
V gene: TRBV7-3; J gene: TRBJ2-2; CDR3 protein: ASSQDTRGGELF
V gene: TRBV7-2; J gene: TRBJ2-4; CDR3 protein: ASSLDRKNIQY
V gene: TRBV11-2; J gene: TRBJ2-3; CDR3 protein: ASSRTTLSTSTDTQY
V gene: TRBV15; J gene: TRBJ1-1; CDR3 protein: ATSRDYTGPRSTEAF
V gene: TRBV7-9; J gene: TRBJ2-2; CDR3 protein: ASSLRQGITGELF
V gene: TRBV11-2; J gene: TRBJ2-5; CDR3 protein: ASSLRTGAKETQY
V gene: TRBV5-1; J gene: TRBJ1-4; CDR3 protein: ASSFAGIDEKLF
V gene: TRBV3-1/TRBV3-2; J gene: TRBJ1-1; CDR3 protein: ASSLTGRGTEAF
V gene: TRBV11-1; J gene: TRBJ2-5; CDR3 protein: ASSPGLSGGLETQY
V gene: TRBV7-2; J gene: TRBJ1-3; CDR3 protein: ASSFDRGAGNTIY
V gene: TRBV4-2; J gene: TRBJ2-1; CDR3 protein: ASSPLAGGPYNEQF
V gene: TRBV28; J gene: TRBJ1-5; CDR3 protein: ASSFDTLVQPQH
V gene: TRBV5-1; J gene: TRBJ2-3; CDR3 protein: ASSYRQGADTQY
V gene: TRBV5-8; J gene: TRBJ1-5; CDR3 protein: ASSLASGNQPQH
V gene: TRBV28; J gene: TRBJ2-2; CDR3 protein: ATGVLATGELF
V gene: TRBV19; J gene: TRBJ2-3; CDR3 protein: ASSMLGQPTDTQY
V gene: TRBV7-9; J gene: TRBJ1-6; CDR3 protein: ASSPDSDNSPLH
V gene: TRBV30; J gene: TRBJ2-7; CDR3 protein: AWRTRSGEQKQY
V gene: TRBV29-1; J gene: TRBJ1-4; CDR3 protein: SVTNRVDEKLF
V gene: TRBV6-2/TRBV6-3; J gene: TRBJ1-2; CDR3 protein: ASSSDRAKGYT
V gene: TRBV9; J gene: TRBJ2-2; CDR3 protein: ASSAGTGSTGELF
V gene: TRBV7-8; J gene: TRBJ1-2; CDR3 protein: ASSPPNDRDGYT
V gene: TRBV25-1; J gene: TRBJ1-5; CDR3 protein: ATQSGVGNQPQH
V gene: TRBV11-2; J gene: TRBJ2-5; CDR3 protein: ASSLGLQETQY
V gene: TRBV7-9; J gene: TRBJ1-2; CDR3 protein: ASSRTEDYGYT
V gene: TRBV5-1; J gene: TRBJ2-2; CDR3 protein: ASSQSSTLNTGELF
V gene: TRBV27; J gene: TRBJ1-6; CDR3 protein: ASSLGDRGASPLH
V gene: TRBV9; J gene: TRBJ2-7; CDR3 protein: ASSVAAGGYEQY
V gene: TRBV28; J gene: TRBJ2-7; CDR3 protein: ASRSGTLIRAQY
V gene: TRBV15; J gene: TRBJ1-1; CDR3 protein: ATSRERTRDTEAF
V gene: TRBV19; J gene: TRBJ1-2; CDR3 protein: ASTTLQTGDYGYT
V gene: TRBV28; J gene: TRBJ2-1; CDR3 protein: ASSPPVGAGYYNEQF
V gene: TRBV19; J gene: TRBJ2-1; CDR3 protein: ASSIDASSSYNEQF
V gene: TRBV5-5; J gene: TRBJ2-7; CDR3 protein: ASVREGSYEQY
V gene: TRBV19; J gene: TRBJ1-3; CDR3 protein: ASSTSGNTIY
V gene: TRBV7-9; J gene: TRBJ2-7; CDR3 protein: ASKGEGMPYEQY
V gene: TRBV9; J gene: TRBJ2-2; CDR3 protein: ASSVLGLAERGGELF
V gene: TRBV3-1/TRBV3-2; J gene: TRBJ2-7; CDR3 protein: ASSHPGEYEQY
V gene: TRBV3-1/TRBV3-2; J gene: TRBJ1-2; CDR3 protein: ASSQDPGFYGYT
V gene: TRBV7-2; J gene: TRBJ1-3; CDR3 protein: ASRNPPGDGNTIY
V gene: TRBV5-1; J gene: TRBJ2-3; CDR3 protein: ASSVTSGSGADTQY
V gene: TRBV7-9; J gene: TRBJ1-2; CDR3 protein: ASSKQGAFGYGYT
V gene: TRBV9; J gene: TRBJ1-2; CDR3 protein: ASSVDAERYGYT